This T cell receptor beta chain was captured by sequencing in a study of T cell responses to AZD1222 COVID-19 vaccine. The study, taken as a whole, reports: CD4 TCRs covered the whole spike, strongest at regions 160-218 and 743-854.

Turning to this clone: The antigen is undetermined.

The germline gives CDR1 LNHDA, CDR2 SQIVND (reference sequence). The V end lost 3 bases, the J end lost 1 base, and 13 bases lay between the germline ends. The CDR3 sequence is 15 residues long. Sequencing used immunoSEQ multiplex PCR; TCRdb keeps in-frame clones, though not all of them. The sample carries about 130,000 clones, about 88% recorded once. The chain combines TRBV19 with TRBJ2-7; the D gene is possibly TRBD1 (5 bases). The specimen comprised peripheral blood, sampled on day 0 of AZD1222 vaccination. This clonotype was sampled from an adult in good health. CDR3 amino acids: CASSMYDSFSYEQYF. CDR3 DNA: TGTGCCAGTAGTATGTACGACAGTTTTTCCTACGAGCAGTACTTC.